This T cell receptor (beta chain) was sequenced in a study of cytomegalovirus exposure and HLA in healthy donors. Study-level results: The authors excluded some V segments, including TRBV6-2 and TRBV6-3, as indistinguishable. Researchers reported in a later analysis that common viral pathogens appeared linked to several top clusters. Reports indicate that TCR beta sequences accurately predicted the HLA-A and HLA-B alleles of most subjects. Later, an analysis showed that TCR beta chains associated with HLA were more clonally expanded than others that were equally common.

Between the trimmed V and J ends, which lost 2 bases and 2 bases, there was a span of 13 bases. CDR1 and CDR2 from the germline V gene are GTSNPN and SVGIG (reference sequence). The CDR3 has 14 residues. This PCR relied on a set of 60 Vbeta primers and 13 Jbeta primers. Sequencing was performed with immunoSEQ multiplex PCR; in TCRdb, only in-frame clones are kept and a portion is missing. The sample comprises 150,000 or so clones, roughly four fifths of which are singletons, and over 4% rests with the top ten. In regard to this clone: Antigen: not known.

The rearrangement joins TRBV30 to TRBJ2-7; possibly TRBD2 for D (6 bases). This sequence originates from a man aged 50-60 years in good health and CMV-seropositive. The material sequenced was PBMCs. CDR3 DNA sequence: TGTGCCTGGAGTACCGGGACTGGAGCCTACGAGCAGTACTTC. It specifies CAWSTGTGAYEQYF. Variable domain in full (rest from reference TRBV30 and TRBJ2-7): SQTIHQWPATLVQPVGSPLSLECTVEGTSNPNLYWYRQAAGRGLQLLFYSVGIGQISSEVPQNLSASRPQDRQFILSSKKLLLSDSGFYLCAWSTGTGAYEQYFGPGTRLTVT.